The 20 T cell receptor beta chains below were found in one sample sequenced in a study of blood T cell repertoires in COVID-19. Profiled with immunoSEQ multiplex PCR; TCRdb holds only in-frame clones, not every one. The sample carries about 110,000 clones, approximately 81% recorded once. Sequencing was carried out using peripheral blood. Every receptor here comes from a man aged 45-60 years with acute or convalescent COVID-19.

This chain connects TRBV18 to TRBJ2-7; 7 nucleotides align to TRBD1. In germline, CDR1 is KGHSH, CDR2 LQKENI. The V and J ends lost 1 base and 3 bases, in that order; junction bases with no gene match: 12. There are 17 residues in the CDR3. CDR3 nucleotides: TGTGCCAGCTCACCACAGAGACCGGGACAGCGACACTACGAGCAGTACTTC. Its translation: CASSPQRPGQRHYEQYF.

The chain joins TRBV6-5 to TRBJ2-2, with 12 nucleotides matching TRBD2. The trim removed 6 bases at V and 6 bases at J, leaving 5 bases unmatched. Looked up from germline, CDR1 is MNHEY and CDR2 is SVGAGI. CDR3 length: 15 residues. This chain's CDR3 is CASSLRLAGAGELFF. The CDR3, as DNA: TGTGCCAGCAGCCTCAGACTAGCGGGGGCCGGGGAGCTGTTTTTT.

The chain uses TRBV6-4 and TRBJ2-1; 13 bases map to TRBD2. CDR3 length: 16 amino acids. The germline gives CDR1 MRHNA, CDR2 SNTAGT. V shed 5 bases and J 6 bases; nucleotides not matched to a gene: 7. The CDR3, as DNA: TGTGCCAGCAGTACGCTAACTAGCGGGGGGGCCAATGAGCAGTTCTTC. This encodes CASSTLTSGGANEQFF.

The V call is TRBV24-1, the J call TRBJ2-1; D may be TRBD2 (5 bases). This CDR3 is built from 14 residues. Trimming left V 9 bases short and J 7 bases short, with 18 bases between. CDR1 and CDR2 (germline): KGHDR, SFDVKD. CDR3 in DNA: TGTGCCACCGGAGGAAGTCCACGACCGAATGAGCAGTTCTTC. Its protein product is CATGGSPRPNEQFF.

The V and J genes are TRBV2 and TRBJ1-6; TRBD1 aligns across 8 bases. Looked up from germline, CDR1 is SNHLY and CDR2 is FYNNEI. The CDR3 has 15 amino acids. Trimming cost V 6 bases and J 8 bases; bases outside gene matches: 9. Here the CDR3 reads CASSRTGRADSPLHF. The DNA of the CDR3 is TGTGCCAGCAGCCGGACAGGGCGGGCAGATTCACCCCTCCACTTT.

This chain uses TRBV21-1 with TRBJ2-7; the table's TRBD1 call for D was not verified on the DNA. TRBV21-1 corresponds to a pseudogene. This CDR3 region has 14 residues. The CDR3 DNA reads TGTGCCAGCAGCAAAGGGACAGGGTTGGGCGAGCAGTACGTC. Translating it yields CASSKGTGLGEQYV.

The chain is built from TRBV30 and TRBJ2-3; 7 nucleotides line up with TRBD1. The CDR3 contains 13 residues. J gave up 7 bases and V 3 bases, and 7 bases lay outside the gene matches. Germline V gene sequence: CDR1 GTSNPN, CDR2 SVGIG (reference sequence). The CDR3 reads CAWSDYRGHTQYF. The CDR3 DNA follows: TGTGCCTGGAGCGACTACAGGGGACATACGCAGTATTTT.

This rearrangement joins TRBV6-1 to TRBJ1-5; 8 nucleotides agree with TRBD1. The CDR3 has 17 amino acids. Germline CDR1 reads MNHNS; CDR2 reads SASEGT. The V and J ends lost 4 bases and 6 bases, in that order; junction bases with no gene match: 14. The CDR3 reads CASSGAGGQIRGQPQHF. CDR3 nucleotides: TGTGCCAGCAGTGGGGCAGGGGGCCAAATCAGGGGTCAGCCCCAGCATTTT.

This clone occurred once. The gene calls are TRBV7-9 and TRBJ1-1; weak D call: TRBD1 (6 bases). V was clipped by 4 bases and J by 3 bases, with 12 bases between them. Germline lookup yields CDR1 SEHNR and CDR2 FQNEAQ (reference sequence). This CDR3 contains 14 residues. DNA for the CDR3: TGTGCCAGCAGCTCAGCACAGGGAGACACTGAAGCTTTCTTT. This encodes CASSSAQGDTEAFF.

V usage is TRBV11-1 and J usage is TRBJ1-2; no clear D. The V end lost 3 bases, the J end lost 0 bases, and 8 bases lay between the germline ends. There are 14 residues in the CDR3. The germline V gene has CDR1 SGHAT and CDR2 FQDESV (reference sequence). The CDR3 sequence is CASSLRKANYGYTF. CDR3 nucleotides: TGTGCCAGCAGCTTGCGCAAAGCTAACTATGGCTACACCTTC.

V and J are TRBV14 and TRBJ2-2; 8 bases agree with TRBD1. Germline V gene sequence: CDR1 SGHDN, CDR2 FVKESK. Trimming took 4 bases from V and 4 from J; bases not matched to a gene: 5. This CDR3 is 15 amino acids long. Written as DNA, the CDR3 is TGTGCCAGCAGCCGATTGGACAGGGTCACCGGGGAGCTGTTTTTT. It is translated as CASSRLDRVTGELFF.

The V gene is TRBV27, the J gene TRBJ1-1; possibly TRBD1 for D (6 bases). Germline assignment: CDR1 MNHEY and CDR2 SMNVEV (reference sequence). Trimming took off 1 base at V and 4 bases at J, with 13 bases between the two ends. This CDR3 contains 15 residues. The CDR3 region is CASSLWGQGGTEAFF. CDR3 nucleotides: TGTGCCAGCAGTTTATGGGGGCAGGGTGGCACTGAAGCTTTCTTT.

This clone is a singleton in its sample. The V and J genes are TRBV15 and TRBJ2-4; 9 bases are shared with TRBD2. In germline, CDR1 is LNHNV, CDR2 YYDKDF (reference sequence). V lost 0 bases to trimming and J lost 0 bases; unmatched junction nucleotides: 3. CDR3 length equals 17 residues. The CDR3 loop is CATSRDLAGIAKNIQYF. As DNA, the CDR3 is TGTGCCACCAGCAGAGATCTAGCGGGGATAGCCAAAAACATTCAGTACTTC.

The rearrangement links TRBV30 to TRBJ1-3; the D gene is possibly TRBD1 (6 bases). The germline V gene encodes CDR1 GTSNPN and CDR2 SVGIG (reference sequence). The V gene lost 2 bases and the J gene lost 0 bases, with 14 bases spanning the gap. CDR3 length equals 16 residues. The CDR3 here is CAWSTAGVFSGNTIYF. DNA for the CDR3: TGTGCCTGGAGTACGGCAGGGGTCTTCTCTGGAAACACCATATATTTT.

V usage is TRBV25-1 and J usage is TRBJ1-5, with D uncertain. Germline loops: CDR1 MGHDK, CDR2 SYGVNS. The CDR3 totals 12 residues. The germline V and J ends were trimmed by 7 bases and 2 bases, with 6 bases remaining between them. Here the CDR3 reads CASTVGNQPQHF. The CDR3 nucleotides read TGTGCCAGCACGGTTGGCAATCAGCCCCAGCATTTT.

This rearrangement joins TRBV18 to TRBJ1-1; the D is unclear. Germline assignment: CDR1 KGHSH and CDR2 LQKENI. The CDR3 runs 13 residues. V lost 5 bases and J 3 bases, leaving 10 bases between the germline ends. DNA for the CDR3: TGTGCCAGCTCAAGTAGCCGGGACACTGAAGCTTTCTTT. Its protein is CASSSSRDTEAFF.

The CDR3 protein is CASSSTGGYGYTF. CDR3 DNA sequence: TGTGCCAGCAGTTCGACAGGGGGCTATGGCTACACCTTC. The chain has TRBV12-3 or TRBV12-4 and TRBJ1-2; 9 bases agree with TRBD1. V trimming: 4 bases; J trimming: 4 bases; junction bases outside the gene matches: 1. CDR3 length: 13 amino acids.

The V call is TRBV4-2, the J call TRBJ2-3, with D tentatively TRBD2 (6 bases). The CDR3 is 19 amino acids. V dropped 4 bases and J dropped 0 bases, with 23 bases sitting between them. Per germline, CDR1 LGHNA and CDR2 YNFKEQ. Written as DNA, the CDR3 is TGTGCCAGCAGCCGAGAACAAACGGACCCGGGGACTAGCACAGATACGCAGTATTTT. Residues: CASSREQTDPGTSTDTQYF.

The rearrangement joins TRBV9 to TRBJ1-2, with 8 nucleotides matching TRBD1. The V gene end was trimmed by 4 bases and the J gene end by 2 bases; junction bases not matched to a gene: 7. Germline V gene lookup returns CDR1 SGDLS and CDR2 YYNGEE. The CDR3 is 15 amino acids. For the CDR3, the DNA is TGTGCCAGCAGCCCCAGACAGGGGCTAAACTATGGCTACACCTTC. Translated: CASSPRQGLNYGYTF.

This clone appeared a few times. The chain links TRBV9 to TRBJ2-3, with 7 bases fitting TRBD2. CDR3 length equals 14 residues. Per the germline V gene, CDR1 is SGDLS and CDR2 is YYNGEE. J was trimmed by 0 bases and V by 5 bases; bases with no gene match: 3. CDR3 sequence reads: CASRGAGSTDTQYF. CDR3 DNA: TGTGCCAGCAGGGGAGCGGGGAGCACAGATACGCAGTATTTT.